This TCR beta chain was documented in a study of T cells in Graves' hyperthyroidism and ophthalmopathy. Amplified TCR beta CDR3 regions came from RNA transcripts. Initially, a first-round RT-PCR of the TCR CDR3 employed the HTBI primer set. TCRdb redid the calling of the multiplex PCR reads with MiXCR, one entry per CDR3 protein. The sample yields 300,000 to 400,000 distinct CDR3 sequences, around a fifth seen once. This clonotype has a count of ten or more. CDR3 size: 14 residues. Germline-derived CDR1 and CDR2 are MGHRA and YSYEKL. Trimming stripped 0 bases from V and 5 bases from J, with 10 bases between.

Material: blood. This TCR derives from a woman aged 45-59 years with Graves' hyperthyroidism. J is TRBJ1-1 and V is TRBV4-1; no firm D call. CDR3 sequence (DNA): TGCGCCAGCAGCCAAGATCCCTCTGTGACTGAAGCTTTCTTT. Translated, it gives CASSQDPSVTEAFF.